One sample yielded the 24 T cell receptor beta chains listed below, sequenced in a study of regulatory T cells in long-lasting Graves disease (dated by TCRdb to the early 2020s). This sample's time point label indicates: newly diagnosed GD, antithyroid drugs for less than 3 months. RNA was extracted from PBMCs in TRIzol for both TCR sequencing and RNA sequencing. Libraries were made using multiplex PCR. Sequencing was carried out with an Illumina HiSeq 4000. iRepertoire HTBI primers and Arm-PCR amplification of CDR3 regions were used to construct TCR beta libraries. The raw public reads went through TCRdb reprocessing: fastp at Q25, MiXCR clone calling, in-frame beta chains kept. Each CDR3 protein appears once, grouped with its most common genes and DNA. This sample gives roughly 350,000 distinct CDR3 sequences in total; 16% of them show up just once. Roughly 27% of the sample is held by the ten biggest clonotypes.

These data were also reused for a study on T cells in Graves' hyperthyroidism and ophthalmopathy.

This specimen was peripheral blood mononuclear cells (PBMCs), taken at new diagnosis, from a patient treated with antithyroid drugs. The receptors were gathered from a man in his forties with Graves disease. Donor details come from another sample of the same person, matched by shared clones.

This clonotype was detected many times. J is TRBJ2-7 and V is TRBV5-1; D perhaps matches TRBD1 (6 bases). CDR1 and CDR2 from the germline V gene are SGHRS and YFSETQ. V was shortened by 4 bases and J by 3 bases, with 17 bases between the two germline ends. The CDR3 has 15 amino acids. The DNA for the CDR3 is TGCGCCAGCAGCGCCCCGGGACATGGAATCTACGAGCAGTACTTC. Protein sequence: CASSAPGHGIYEQYF.

This clonotype was recorded at least ten times. J is TRBJ2-5 and V is TRBV20-1, with 7 bases that match TRBD2. Germline V lookup: CDR1 DFQATT, CDR2 SNEGSKA (reference sequence). The CDR3 contains 14 residues. The V segment lost 8 bases and the J segment 4 bases; nucleotides outside the gene matches: 13. In nucleotides, the CDR3 is TGCAGTCCCGGCGGGGCGGGGGTCCCAGAGACCCAGTACTTC. It is translated as CSPGGAGVPETQYF.

This clonotype was counted between two and nine times. A far larger clone is a single base away, which makes a read error likely. The V gene is TRBV11-1, the J gene TRBJ2-1; possibly TRBD1 for D (6 bases). Per germline, CDR1 SGHAT and CDR2 FQDESV (reference sequence). The CDR3 has 12 residues. CDR3 coding DNA: TGTGCCAGCAGTTCCTGGGACAATGAGCAGTCCTTC. Amino acid sequence: CASSSWDNEQSF.

This clonotype has ten or more counts. J is TRBJ1-1 and V is TRBV30; 7 bases fit TRBD1. CDR3 length: 14 amino acids. Germline CDR1 is GTSNPN and CDR2 is SVGIG (reference sequence). The V and J ends lost 1 base and 1 base, in that order; junction bases with no gene match: 3. The CDR3 DNA sequence: TGTGCCTGGAGTGCAAACAGGGGGAACACTGAAGCTTTCTTT. Its protein is CAWSANRGNTEAFF.

There are many counts of this clonotype. The gene calls are TRBV7-9 and TRBJ1-1, with D unresolved. CDR3 size: 14 residues. Germline values: CDR1 SEHNR, CDR2 FQNEAQ (reference sequence). With 5 bases removed from V and 4 bases from J, the gap between germline ends came to 14 bases. This CDR3 is CASSRHREGTEAFF. The DNA for the CDR3 is TGTGCCAGCAGCCGTCATAGGGAGGGCACTGAAGCTTTCTTT.

V is TRBV11-3 and J is TRBJ1-4; 8 positions agree with TRBD1. Germline loops: CDR1 SGHNT, CDR2 YENEEA. With 5 bases clipped from V and 5 bases from J, the junction kept 4 bases outside the gene matches. The CDR3 length is 14 residues. CDR3 region: CASSPRDRNEKLFF. The CDR3 DNA reads TGTGCCAGCAGCCCCCGGGACAGGAATGAAAAACTGTTTTTT.

The chain combines TRBV18 with TRBJ2-1, with 16 nucleotides matching TRBD2. Losses at the gene ends were 3 bases for V and 6 bases for J; bases not matched to a gene: 5. Germline values: CDR1 KGHSH, CDR2 LQKENI. The CDR3 has 17 residues. CDR3 sequence reads: CASSPPGLAGGLNEQFF. The CDR3, as DNA: TGTGCCAGCTCACCCCCGGGACTAGCGGGGGGGCTCAATGAGCAGTTCTTC.

This clonotype was counted once. This chain connects TRBV7-3 to TRBJ1-6, with D hard to call. The length of the CDR3 is 14 residues. From germline, CDR1 is SGHTA and CDR2 FQGTGA. The V gene lost 2 bases and the J gene lost 10 bases, with 12 bases spanning the gap. CDR3 sequence (DNA): TGTGCCAGCAGCTTAGATCCCGGCGACTCACCCCTCCACTTT. It encodes CASSLDPGDSPLHF.

This clonotype appeared a few times. CDR3 residues: CASSLRTGEPAYEQYF. The CDR3 coding sequence is TGTGCCAGCAGCTTGAGAACAGGGGAACCGGCCTACGAGCAGTACTTC. This chain connects TRBV7-2 to TRBJ2-7; 7 bases align to TRBD1. Trimming took 3 bases from V and 2 from J; bases not matched to a gene: 10. The CDR3 runs to 16 residues. Germline V gives CDR1 SGHTA, CDR2 FQGNSA.

This clonotype showed up many times. The V call is TRBV6-9, the J call TRBJ2-6; D may be TRBD1 (5 bases). This CDR3 has 15 residues. Looked up from germline, CDR1 is MNHGY and CDR2 is SVAAGI. V lost 2 bases and J lost 1, with 6 bases in between. CDR3 bases: TGTGCCAGCAGTTATCCAGGGTCTGGGGCCAACGTCCTGACTTTC. Translating it yields CASSYPGSGANVLTF.

The gene calls are TRBV6-1 and TRBJ2-2, with D perhaps TRBD1 or TRBD2 (5 bases each). Germline assignment: CDR1 MNHNS and CDR2 SASEGT. The CDR3 runs to 16 residues. The ends were cut back, 6 bases at V and 3 bases at J, with 17 bases in the middle. The CDR3 protein is CASRPGEGAYTGELFF. For the CDR3, the DNA is TGTGCCAGCAGGCCCGGGGAAGGGGCGTACACCGGGGAGCTGTTTTTT.

The rearrangement links TRBV18 to TRBJ2-1; D not certain. This CDR3 region has 15 residues. V lost 0 bases and J lost 9, with 15 bases in between. The germline CDR1 and CDR2 sequences are KGHSH and LQKENI. The CDR3 DNA sequence: TGTGCCAGCTCACCACCGGGGAATCCTTCCGGTGAGCAGTTCTTC. Translated, it gives CASSPPGNPSGEQFF. The full variable domain, completed using reference TRBV18 and TRBJ2-1, is NAGVMQNPRHLVRRRGQEARLRCSPMKGHSHVYWYRQLPEEGLKFMVYLQKENIIDESGMPKERFSAEFPKEGPSILRIQQVVRGDSAAYFCASSPPGNPSGEQFFGPGTRLTVL.

This clonotype was counted ten times or more. The rearrangement uses TRBV5-1 and TRBJ2-1; 11 bases are a match to TRBD1. The CDR3 runs to 15 residues. With V trimmed by 3 bases and J by 4 bases, 3 bases remained unmatched. Germline loops: CDR1 SGHRS, CDR2 YFSETQ. The DNA of the CDR3 is TGCGCCAGCAGCTGGACAGGGGGCCGATACAATGAGCAGTTCTTC. The encoded protein is CASSWTGGRYNEQFF. Full variable domain (missing parts from reference TRBV5-1 and TRBJ2-1): KAGVTQTPRYLIKTRGQQVTLSCSPISGHRSVSWYQQTPGQGLQFLFEYFSETQRNKGNFPGRFSGRQFSNSRSEMNVSTLELGDSALYLCASSWTGGRYNEQFFGPGTRLTVL.

Of note for this clonotype: The junction differs from germline at one of its ends, possibly a read error. In nucleotides, the CDR3 is TGTGCCAGCAGGGGACAGGGGAGGATTGGTGAAGAACTGTTTTTT. Translating gives CASRGQGRIGEELFF. The chain joins TRBV4-2 to TRBJ1-4, with 10 bases that match TRBD1. The CDR3 totals 15 residues. Germline V CDR1 and CDR2: LGHNA, YNFKEQ.

This clonotype came up many times. The genes are TRBV29-1 and TRBJ2-5; TRBD2 matches at 9 bases. There are 13 residues in the CDR3. Germline-derived CDR1 and CDR2 are SQVTM and ANQGSEA. The V gene end was trimmed by 1 base and the J gene end by 6 bases; junction bases not matched to a gene: 3. CDR3 DNA: TGCAGCGTTGAAGGCCTAGCGGGACAGACCCAGTACTTC. Translation gives CSVEGLAGQTQYF.

The chain carries TRBV20-1 and TRBJ1-2; TRBD1 might be the D (5 bases). Germline V gene sequence: CDR1 DFQATT, CDR2 SNEGSKA (reference sequence). The CDR3 runs to 14 residues. The germline V and J ends were trimmed by 4 bases and 4 bases, with 16 bases remaining between them. The chain's CDR3 is CSATTRGGAYGYTF. The CDR3 nucleotides are TGCAGTGCTACCACCCGGGGGGGAGCCTATGGCTACACCTTC.

This clonotype was counted many times. The chain employs TRBV28 and TRBJ1-5; D gene unclear. The CDR3 loop spans 12 amino acids. V was cut by 4 bases and J by 7 bases, with 8 bases left in between. CDR1 MDHEN and CDR2 SYDVKM come from the germline V gene. CDR3 sequence reads: CASSSSRQPQHF. CDR3 nucleotide sequence: TGTGCCAGCAGTTCCAGTCGGCAGCCCCAGCATTTT.

This clonotype was found a few times. J is TRBJ2-1 and V is TRBV4-1; D possibly corresponds to TRBD1 (5 bases). Germline assignment: CDR1 MGHRA and CDR2 YSYEKL. V was shortened by 3 bases and J by 3 bases, with 9 bases between the two germline ends. The CDR3 runs to 14 residues. CDR3 nucleotide sequence: TGCGCCAGCAGCCATCCAGACAGCTACAATGAGCAGTTCTTC. Translated, it gives CASSHPDSYNEQFF.

This clonotype occurred many times. The chain carries TRBV27 and TRBJ1-1; 10 bases agree with TRBD1. CDR1 MNHEY and CDR2 SMNVEV come from the germline V gene (reference sequence). With V trimmed by 5 bases and J by 10 bases, 13 bases remained unmatched. The CDR3 contains 15 residues. This CDR3 reads CASSADPRQGARAFF. The DNA for the CDR3 is TGTGCCAGCAGTGCAGACCCCCGACAGGGGGCACGAGCTTTCTTT.

Many counts were recorded for this clonotype. The chain is built from TRBV7-9 and TRBJ1-5; D remains ambiguous. CDR3 size: 13 residues. V was cut by 3 bases and J by 5 bases, with 8 bases left in between. Germline V gives CDR1 SEHNR, CDR2 FQNEAQ (reference sequence). The CDR3, as DNA: TGTGCCAGCAGCTTGGGCAGTCATCAGCCCCAGCATTTT. Its protein product is CASSLGSHQPQHF.

This clonotype was seen repeatedly, ten times or more. This chain joins TRBV20-1 and TRBJ1-1; D is possibly TRBD1 (5 bases). V was cut by 4 bases and J by 8 bases, with 20 bases left in between. This CDR3 comprises 14 residues. CDR1 is DFQATT and CDR2 is SNEGSKA in the germline V gene (reference sequence). CDR3 region: CSAKPRDGWSEAFF. The CDR3, as DNA: TGCAGTGCTAAGCCCCGGGACGGCTGGTCCGAAGCTTTCTTT.

Note on this clonotype: This may be a read error, as it is one base from a much larger clone. V and J are TRBV13 and TRBJ2-3; D is possibly TRBD1 (6 bases). The J call may be mistaken, given a closer DNA end match to TRBJ2-7. The CDR3 is 16 amino acids. Germline V gives CDR1 PRHDT, CDR2 FYEKMQ (reference sequence). CDR3 DNA sequence: TGTGCCAGCAGCTTTGCCGGGGCAGGGGTCACCTTGGAGCAGTACTTC. This gives the protein CASSFAGAGVTLEQYF.

This chain links TRBV5-1 with TRBJ2-7; 9 bases agree with TRBD2. Germline V gene sequence: CDR1 SGHRS, CDR2 YFSETQ. The ends lost 4 bases at V and 2 bases at J; junction bases unmatched: 4. The CDR3 has 14 amino acids. CDR3 amino acids: CASSKGTSPYEQYF. CDR3 DNA sequence: TGCGCCAGCAGCAAAGGGACTAGCCCCTACGAGCAGTACTTC. The complete variable domain, with remaining parts taken from reference TRBV5-1 and TRBJ2-7, reads KAGVTQTPRYLIKTRGQQVTLSCSPISGHRSVSWYQQTPGQGLQFLFEYFSETQRNKGNFPGRFSGRQFSNSRSEMNVSTLELGDSALYLCASSKGTSPYEQYFGPGTRLTVT.

Of note for this clonotype: A single base separates this from a much larger clone, so it may be a read error. The gene calls are TRBV10-3 and TRBJ2-5; D perhaps matches TRBD1 (6 bases). The CDR3 consists of 13 residues. Germline loops: CDR1 ENHRY, CDR2 SYGVKD. Trimming cost V 10 bases and J 2 bases, with 14 bases left between them. CDR3 coding DNA: TGTGCCACCTCCTGGACAGCGCAAGAGACCCAGTACTTC. It translates to CATSWTAQETQYF.